Described below is a single TCR beta chain sequence and its context. This sample was included in a study of blood T cell repertoires in COVID-19. Study-wide context: The origin of the acute and convalescent COVID-19 samples was the United States, Italy and Spain. The cDNA or gDNA used as material had been derived from T cells, B-cell-depleted T cells, or PBMCs.

Germline V CDR1 and CDR2: SNHLY, FYNNEI. Trimming cost V 4 bases and J 9 bases, with 13 bases left between them. The CDR3 loop spans 13 amino acids. Per the original data handling: It was from reference gene primer amplification that nucleated cell counts were estimated. Assay: immunoSEQ multiplex PCR; the TCRdb copy retains only in-frame clones and omits some. V and J calls and clone size follow that table, whereas D and trimming were derived from the DNA. The sample carries 150,000 to 200,000 clones, about 86% recorded once. Material for sequencing was peripheral blood. The origin of this receptor is a man in his sixties with acute or convalescent COVID-19. V gene TRBV2 combines with J gene TRBJ2-1, with no clear D. This CDR3 reads CASSGHLRIEQFF. The CDR3 DNA reads TGTGCCAGCAGTGGTCATCTGCGCATTGAGCAGTTCTTC.